This is a list of T cell receptor beta chains from one sample in a study of vaccination and CD4 T cells after COVID-19. TCRdb processed the PCR reads anew with MiXCR; each CDR3 protein has one entry. The sample records 13,000 to 15,000 distinct CDR3 sequences, 21% being singletons. No antigen has been assigned to these receptors. The material was CD4+ T cells from blood, cultured in vitro, obtained before SARS-CoV-2 vaccination. These receptors all stem from a human donor who received a COVID-19 vaccine. CDR3s include the opening cysteine and the closing phenylalanine or tryptophan. The order of the fields is D gene, J gene, clone size, V gene, CDR3 protein, CDR3 DNA. A D gene is named only where the DNA matches it firmly. Clone size is shown for a subset of rows, as once, few, many or a class of expanded clone.

d_call: TRBD1; j_call: TRBJ1-5; clone_size: few; v_call: TRBV2; cdr3_aa: CASSDNRDRYSNQPQHF; cdr3_nt: TGTGCCAGCAGTGATAATAGGGACAGATATAGCAATCAGCCCCAGCATTTT
d_call: TRBD1; j_call: TRBJ1-2; clone_size: NA; v_call: TRBV19; cdr3_aa: CASTDLGTGGLYGYTF; cdr3_nt: TGTGCCAGTACTGACCTCGGGACAGGGGGCCTCTATGGCTACACCTTC
d_call: TRBD1; j_call: TRBJ1-6; clone_size: NA; v_call: TRBV30; cdr3_aa: CACDRGHSGPLNSPLHF; cdr3_nt: TGTGCCTGTGACAGGGGGCACTCAGGGCCCCTTAATTCACCCCTCCACTTT
d_call: NA; j_call: TRBJ2-7; clone_size: NA; v_call: TRBV5-1; cdr3_aa: CASSLAVAGEQYF; cdr3_nt: TGCGCCAGCAGCTTGGCGGTTGCGGGCGAGCAGTACTTC
d_call: TRBD2; j_call: TRBJ2-3; clone_size: NA; v_call: TRBV15; cdr3_aa: CATSRDLVAGRTDTQYF; cdr3_nt: TGTGCCACCAGCAGAGATCTGGTAGCGGGGCGCACAGATACGCAGTATTTT
d_call: TRBD1; j_call: TRBJ1-4; clone_size: NA; v_call: TRBV5-1; cdr3_aa: CASSRTGFDEKLFF; cdr3_nt: TGCGCCAGCAGCAGGACAGGGTTTGATGAAAAACTGTTTTTT
d_call: NA; j_call: TRBJ1-5; clone_size: NA; v_call: TRBV7-3; cdr3_aa: CASSQRGEGGQPQHF; cdr3_nt: TGTGCCAGCAGCCAGAGGGGGGAGGGCGGGCAGCCCCAGCATTTT
d_call: NA; j_call: TRBJ1-5; clone_size: few; v_call: TRBV20-1; cdr3_aa: CSARGPAGANSNQPQHF; cdr3_nt: TGCAGTGCTAGAGGCCCGGCGGGGGCGAATAGCAATCAGCCCCAGCATTTT
d_call: NA; j_call: TRBJ1-1; clone_size: NA; v_call: TRBV6-1; cdr3_aa: CASSRGLDTEAFF; cdr3_nt: TGTGCCAGCAGTCGTGGGTTGGACACTGAAGCTTTCTTT
d_call: TRBD1; j_call: TRBJ2-1; clone_size: few; v_call: TRBV20-1; cdr3_aa: CSARKGQGLRNEQFF; cdr3_nt: TGCAGTGCTAGGAAGGGACAGGGTCTCCGGAATGAGCAGTTCTTC
d_call: NA; j_call: TRBJ1-1; clone_size: NA; v_call: TRBV12-5; cdr3_aa: CASGQTPGGPEAFF; cdr3_nt: TGTGCTAGTGGCCAGACCCCCGGGGGCCCTGAAGCTTTCTTT
d_call: NA; j_call: TRBJ2-1; clone_size: NA; v_call: TRBV5-4; cdr3_aa: CASSFDGSSYNEQFF; cdr3_nt: TGTGCCAGCAGCTTTGACGGGAGCTCCTACAATGAGCAGTTCTTC
d_call: NA; j_call: TRBJ2-3; clone_size: few; v_call: TRBV10-2; cdr3_aa: CASSINRENTDTQYF; cdr3_nt: TGCGCCAGCAGTATAAACAGGGAGAACACAGATACGCAGTATTTT
d_call: NA; j_call: TRBJ1-1; clone_size: few; v_call: TRBV2; cdr3_aa: CASSGSRSNEAFF; cdr3_nt: TGTGCCAGCAGTGGGAGCAGGAGTAATGAAGCTTTCTTT
d_call: NA; j_call: TRBJ1-1; clone_size: NA; v_call: TRBV5-1; cdr3_aa: CASSLVLLNTEAFF; cdr3_nt: TGCGCCAGCAGCTTGGTCCTCTTGAACACTGAAGCTTTCTTT
d_call: NA; j_call: TRBJ2-7; clone_size: few; v_call: TRBV24-1; cdr3_aa: CATSDSSNRYEQYF; cdr3_nt: TGTGCCACCAGTGATTCCAGTAATAGGTACGAGCAGTACTTC
d_call: NA; j_call: TRBJ1-2; clone_size: few; v_call: TRBV12-3/TRBV12-4; cdr3_aa: CASSLTQGANYGYTF; cdr3_nt: TGTGCCAGCAGTTTAACGCAGGGCGCTAACTATGGCTACACCTTC
d_call: NA; j_call: TRBJ2-1; clone_size: NA; v_call: TRBV11-3; cdr3_aa: CASSLGRVSNEQFF; cdr3_nt: TGTGCCAGCAGCTTAGGCAGGGTTTCCAATGAGCAGTTCTTC
d_call: TRBD1; j_call: TRBJ1-1; clone_size: NA; v_call: TRBV10-3; cdr3_aa: CAISQGQGYTEAFF; cdr3_nt: TGTGCCATCAGTCAAGGACAGGGGTACACTGAAGCTTTCTTT
d_call: NA; j_call: TRBJ2-5; clone_size: medium-sized; v_call: TRBV2; cdr3_aa: CASSEGFPFQETQYF; cdr3_nt: TGTGCCAGCAGTGAAGGGTTCCCGTTCCAAGAGACCCAGTACTTC
d_call: NA; j_call: TRBJ2-3; clone_size: few; v_call: TRBV24-1; cdr3_aa: CATSDRNARTDTQYF; cdr3_nt: TGTGCCACCAGTGATAGAAACGCACGCACAGATACGCAGTATTTT
d_call: NA; j_call: TRBJ2-5; clone_size: NA; v_call: TRBV5-1; cdr3_aa: CASSLAPQETQYF; cdr3_nt: TGCGCCAGCAGCTTGGCGCCTCAAGAGACCCAGTACTTC
d_call: NA; j_call: TRBJ2-5; clone_size: NA; v_call: TRBV18; cdr3_aa: CASSPGETQYF; cdr3_nt: TGTGCCAGCTCACCAGGAGAGACCCAGTACTTC
d_call: NA; j_call: TRBJ2-3; clone_size: few; v_call: TRBV21-1; cdr3_aa: CASSSSPPITDTQYF; cdr3_nt: TGTGCCAGCAGCAGCAGTCCGCCCATCACAGATACGCAGTATTTT
d_call: TRBD2; j_call: TRBJ2-3; clone_size: NA; v_call: TRBV5-1; cdr3_aa: CASSLLGGGISTDTQYF; cdr3_nt: TGCGCCAGCAGCTTGTTAGGCGGGGGGATTAGCACAGATACGCAGTATTTT
d_call: TRBD1; j_call: TRBJ2-3; clone_size: few; v_call: TRBV6-1; cdr3_aa: CASRPGQGGTDTQYF; cdr3_nt: TGTGCCAGCAGACCCGGACAGGGAGGAACAGATACGCAGTATTTT
d_call: TRBD1; j_call: TRBJ2-3; clone_size: medium-sized; v_call: TRBV24-1; cdr3_aa: CATSPRTGSTDTQYF; cdr3_nt: TGTGCCACCAGTCCCCGGACAGGAAGCACAGATACGCAGTATTTT
d_call: TRBD2; j_call: TRBJ2-3; clone_size: few; v_call: TRBV7-8; cdr3_aa: CASSSVAGGYTDTQYF; cdr3_nt: TGTGCCAGCAGCTCTGTAGCGGGGGGATACACAGATACGCAGTATTTT
d_call: NA; j_call: TRBJ1-1; clone_size: medium-sized; v_call: TRBV21-1; cdr3_aa: CASSCRDREGNTEAFF; cdr3_nt: TGTGCCAGCAGCTGCCGGGACAGGGAGGGTAACACTGAAGCTTTCTTT